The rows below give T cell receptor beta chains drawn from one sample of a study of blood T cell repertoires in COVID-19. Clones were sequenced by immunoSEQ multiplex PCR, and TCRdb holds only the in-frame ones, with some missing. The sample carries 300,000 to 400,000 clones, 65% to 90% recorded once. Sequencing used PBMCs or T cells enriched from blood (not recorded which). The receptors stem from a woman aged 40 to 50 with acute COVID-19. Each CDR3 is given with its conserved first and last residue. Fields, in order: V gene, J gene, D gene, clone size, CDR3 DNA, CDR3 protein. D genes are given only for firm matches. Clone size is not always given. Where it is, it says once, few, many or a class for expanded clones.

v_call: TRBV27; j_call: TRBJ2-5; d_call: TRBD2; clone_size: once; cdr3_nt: TGTGCCAGCAGTTTAATTGCGGGGGGGCCAGGAGAGACCCAGTACTTC; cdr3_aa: CASSLIAGGPGETQYF
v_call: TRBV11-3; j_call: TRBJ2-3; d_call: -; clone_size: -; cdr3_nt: TGTGCCAGCAGCCCCCAGGGGAGCACAGATACGCAGTATTTT; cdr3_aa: CASSPQGSTDTQYF
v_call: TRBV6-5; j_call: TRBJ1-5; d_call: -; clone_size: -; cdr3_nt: TGTGCCAGCAGTTACGGACAGATCCTCAATCAGCCCCAGCATTTT; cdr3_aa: CASSYGQILNQPQHF
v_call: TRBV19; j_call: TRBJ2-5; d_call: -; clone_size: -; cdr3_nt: TGTGCCAGTAGTATGACAGGTGGAGCTGTGGGTTTGGCCCAGTACTTC; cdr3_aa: CASSMTGGAVGLAQYF
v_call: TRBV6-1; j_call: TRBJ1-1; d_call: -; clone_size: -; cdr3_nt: TGTGCCAGCAGTGAAAAAGGGAAAGGGGCTGAAGCTTTCTTT; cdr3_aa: CASSEKGKGAEAFF
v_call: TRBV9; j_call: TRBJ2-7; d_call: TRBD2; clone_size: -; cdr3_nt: TGTGCCAGCAGCGTCGGGGGGGGCAAAGTTCCCCACGAGCAGTACTTC; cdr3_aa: CASSVGGGKVPHEQYF
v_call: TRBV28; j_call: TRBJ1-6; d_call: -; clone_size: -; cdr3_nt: TGTGCCAGCAGCCCAACTGGGGGCGGGAATTCACCCCTCCACTTT; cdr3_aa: CASSPTGGGNSPLHF
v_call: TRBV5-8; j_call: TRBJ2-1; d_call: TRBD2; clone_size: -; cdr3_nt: TGTGCCAGCAGCTTGCCGACTAGCGGAAGGTATGAGCAGTTCTTC; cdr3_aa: CASSLPTSGRYEQFF
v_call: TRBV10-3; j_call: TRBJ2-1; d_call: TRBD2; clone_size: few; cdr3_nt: TGTGCCATCAGTGCGGAAGCGGGGGGGCGCAATGAGCAGTTCTTC; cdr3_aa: CAISAEAGGRNEQFF
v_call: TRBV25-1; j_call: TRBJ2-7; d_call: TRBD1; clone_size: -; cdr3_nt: TGTGCCAGCAGTGAGGGGGGGACAGGGCACCCCTACGAGCAGTACTTC; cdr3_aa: CASSEGGTGHPYEQYF
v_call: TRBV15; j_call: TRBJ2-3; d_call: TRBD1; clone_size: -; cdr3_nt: TGTGCCACCAGCCGTAGGACAGGAATCACAGATACGCAGTATTTT; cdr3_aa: CATSRRTGITDTQYF
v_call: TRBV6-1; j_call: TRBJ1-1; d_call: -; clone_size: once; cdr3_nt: TGTGCCAGCAGTGAAGCTAGTCTGGCAGGGAGGAGGACTGAAGCTTTCTTT; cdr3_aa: CASSEASLAGRRTEAFF
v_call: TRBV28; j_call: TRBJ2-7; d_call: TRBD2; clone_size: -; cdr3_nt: TGTGCCAGCAGGAAAGCGGGAGACCCCTACGAGCAGTACTTC; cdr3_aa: CASRKAGDPYEQYF
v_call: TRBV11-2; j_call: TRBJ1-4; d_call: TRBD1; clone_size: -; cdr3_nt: TGTGCCAGCAGCTTAGTACGCCAAGGGGGCAGGAGTAATGAAAAACTGTTTTTT; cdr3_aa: CASSLVRQGGRSNEKLFF
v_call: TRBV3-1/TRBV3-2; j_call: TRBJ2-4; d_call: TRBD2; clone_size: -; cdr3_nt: TGTGCCAGCAGCCAAGTTCGAGTAGCGGGGCTAGCCAAAAACATTCAGTACTTC; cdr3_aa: CASSQVRVAGLAKNIQYF
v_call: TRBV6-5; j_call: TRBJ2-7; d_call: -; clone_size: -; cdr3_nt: TGTGCCAGCAGTTCCTCCGGGACACAGTCCTACGAGCAGTACTTC; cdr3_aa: CASSSSGTQSYEQYF
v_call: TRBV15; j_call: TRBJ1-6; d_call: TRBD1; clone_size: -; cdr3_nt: TGTGCCACCAGCAGGAGTTTGACAGGGACTCAGGGCTCACCCCTCCACTTT; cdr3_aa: CATSRSLTGTQGSPLHF
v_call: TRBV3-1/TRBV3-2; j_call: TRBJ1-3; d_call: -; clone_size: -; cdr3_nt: TGTGCCAGCAGCCAATCACTGCTCTCTGGAAACACCATATATTTT; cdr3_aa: CASSQSLLSGNTIYF
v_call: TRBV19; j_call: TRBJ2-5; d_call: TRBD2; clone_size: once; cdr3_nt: TGTGCCAGTAGTACTCTAGCGGGAGGGAGGCAAGAGACCCAGTACTTC; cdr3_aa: CASSTLAGGRQETQYF
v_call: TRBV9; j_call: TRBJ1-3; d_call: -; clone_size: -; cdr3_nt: TGTGCCAGCAGACCGAGCTCTGGAAACACCATATATTTT; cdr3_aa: CASRPSSGNTIYF
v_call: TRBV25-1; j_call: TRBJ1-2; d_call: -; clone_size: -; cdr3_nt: TGTGCCAGCAGGGCAGGCGAGACCCCTTACTATGGCTACACCTTC; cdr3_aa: CASRAGETPYYGYTF
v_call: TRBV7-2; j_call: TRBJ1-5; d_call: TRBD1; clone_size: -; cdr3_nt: TGTGCCAGCAGCTTATCGACAGGGAATCAGCCCCAGCATTTT; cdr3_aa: CASSLSTGNQPQHF
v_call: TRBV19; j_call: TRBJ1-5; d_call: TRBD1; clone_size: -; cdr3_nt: TGTGCCAGTTTTGACAGGGTAGGTCCCCAGCATTTT; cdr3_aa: CASFDRVGPQHF
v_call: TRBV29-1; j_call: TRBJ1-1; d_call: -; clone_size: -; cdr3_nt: TGCAGCGTAGCACAGGGGAACACTGAAGCTTTCTTT; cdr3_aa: CSVAQGNTEAFF
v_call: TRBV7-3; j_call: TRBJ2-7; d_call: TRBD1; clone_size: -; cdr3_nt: TGTGCCAGCAGCTTCGCCCCGGGACAGAAGTACGAGCAGTACTTC; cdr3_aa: CASSFAPGQKYEQYF
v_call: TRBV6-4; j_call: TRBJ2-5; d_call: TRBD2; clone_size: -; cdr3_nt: TGTGCCAGCAGTGGTGGGAGGGGTGTGGGAGAGACCCAGTACTTC; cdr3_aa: CASSGGRGVGETQYF
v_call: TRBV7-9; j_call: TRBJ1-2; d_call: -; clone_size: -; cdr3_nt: TGTGCCAGCAGCCCGGGACTGTGGGCCGCATCTCAAACTAACTATGGCTACACCTTC; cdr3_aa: CASSPGLWAASQTNYGYTF
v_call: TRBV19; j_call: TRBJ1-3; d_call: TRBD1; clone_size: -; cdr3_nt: TGTGCCAGCCGGGACAGGGGCTCTGGAAACACCATATATTTT; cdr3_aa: CASRDRGSGNTIYF
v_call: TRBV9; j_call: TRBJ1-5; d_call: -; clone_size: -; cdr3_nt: TGTGCCAGCAGCGTAGGCGTCGGTAGCAATCAGCCCCAGCATTTT; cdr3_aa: CASSVGVGSNQPQHF
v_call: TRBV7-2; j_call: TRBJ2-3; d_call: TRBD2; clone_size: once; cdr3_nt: TGTGCCAGCAGCATGCACATGACTAGCGGGGCCCACACAGATACGCAGTATTTT; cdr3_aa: CASSMHMTSGAHTDTQYF
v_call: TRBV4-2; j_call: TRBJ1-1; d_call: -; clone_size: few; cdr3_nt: TGTGCCAGCAGCCAAGGTCGGGGGGCCGGGACTGAAGCTTTCTTT; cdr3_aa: CASSQGRGAGTEAFF
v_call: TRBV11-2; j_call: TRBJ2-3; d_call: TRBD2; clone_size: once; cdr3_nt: TGTGCCAGCAGCTTTGAGGGAGGGTCTGTCGCGCAGTATTTT; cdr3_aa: CASSFEGGSVAQYF
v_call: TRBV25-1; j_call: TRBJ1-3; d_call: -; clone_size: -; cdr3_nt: TGTGCCAGCAGAGAAACGGGCAGGGCCTCTGGAAACACCATATATTTT; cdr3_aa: CASRETGRASGNTIYF
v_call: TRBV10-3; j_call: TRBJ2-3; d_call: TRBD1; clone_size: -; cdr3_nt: TGTGCCATCAGACAGGGGGCGCCGACAGATACGCAGTATTTT; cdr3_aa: CAIRQGAPTDTQYF
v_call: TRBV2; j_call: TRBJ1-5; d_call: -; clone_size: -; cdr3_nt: TGTGCCAGCAGGGAGGACCTCGCCCACCAGCCCCAGCATTTT; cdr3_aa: CASREDLAHQPQHF
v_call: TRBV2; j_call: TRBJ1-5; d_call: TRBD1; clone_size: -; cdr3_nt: TGTGCCAGCAGCCGCCAGGGGGTGACTAGCAATCAGCCCCAGCATTTT; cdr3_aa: CASSRQGVTSNQPQHF
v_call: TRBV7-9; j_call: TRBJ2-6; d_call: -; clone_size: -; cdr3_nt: TGTGCCAGCAGCCATGCTGCAGGGGCGGCCCTCTCTGGGGCCAACGTCCTGACTTTC; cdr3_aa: CASSHAAGAALSGANVLTF
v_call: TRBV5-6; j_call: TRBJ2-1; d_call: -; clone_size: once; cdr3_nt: TGTGCCAGCAGCTTTTCAGGTCACCCTTACAATGAGCAGTTCTTC; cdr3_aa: CASSFSGHPYNEQFF
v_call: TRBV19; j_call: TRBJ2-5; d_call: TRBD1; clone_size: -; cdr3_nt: TGTGCCAGTAGTATCGGATCAGGGGGCAGAGAGACCCAGTACTTC; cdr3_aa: CASSIGSGGRETQYF
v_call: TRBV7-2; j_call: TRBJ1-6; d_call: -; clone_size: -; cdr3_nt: TGTGCCAGCAGCTTAGATCGGTACAGCCATAATTCACCCCTCCACTTT; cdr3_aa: CASSLDRYSHNSPLHF